This TCR beta chain is from a study of cytomegalovirus exposure and HLA in healthy donors. Germline V CDR1 and CDR2: SGHAT, FQNNGV. The V and J ends lost 5 bases and 2 bases respectively, with 16 bases between them. This CDR3 has 15 residues. Primers for the PCR totalled 60 Vbeta and 13 Jbeta. Assay: immunoSEQ multiplex PCR; the TCRdb copy retains only in-frame clones and omits some. This table has some 200,000 clones, approximately 78% appearing once. Source material: PBMCs. This chain joins TRBV11-2 and TRBJ2-7; TRBD1 is a possible D gene (5 bases). This clonotype was sampled from a woman aged 18 to 35 in good health and CMV-seronegative. This CDR3 reads CASSRSTLGAYEQYF. For the CDR3, the DNA is TGTGCCAGCAGCCGATCCACGCTAGGGGCCTACGAGCAGTACTTC.